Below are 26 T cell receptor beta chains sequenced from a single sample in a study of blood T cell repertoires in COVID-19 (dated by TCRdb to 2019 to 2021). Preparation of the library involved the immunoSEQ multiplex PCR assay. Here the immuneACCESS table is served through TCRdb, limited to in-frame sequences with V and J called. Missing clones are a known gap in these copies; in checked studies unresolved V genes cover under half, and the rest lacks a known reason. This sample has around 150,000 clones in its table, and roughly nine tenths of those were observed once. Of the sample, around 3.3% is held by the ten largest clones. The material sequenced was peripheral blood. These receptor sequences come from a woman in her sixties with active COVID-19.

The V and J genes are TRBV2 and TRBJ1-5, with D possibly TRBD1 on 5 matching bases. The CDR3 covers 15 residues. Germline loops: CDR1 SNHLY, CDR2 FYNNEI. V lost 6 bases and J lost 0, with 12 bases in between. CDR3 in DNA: TGTGCCAGCAGCGCGACAGCCTATAGCAATCAGCCCCAGCATTTT. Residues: CASSATAYSNQPQHF.

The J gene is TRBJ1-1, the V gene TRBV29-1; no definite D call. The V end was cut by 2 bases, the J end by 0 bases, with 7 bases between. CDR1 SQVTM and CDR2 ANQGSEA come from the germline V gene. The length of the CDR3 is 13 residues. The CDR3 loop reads CSVEKEMNTEAFF. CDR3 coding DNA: TGCAGCGTTGAAAAGGAGATGAACACTGAAGCTTTCTTT.

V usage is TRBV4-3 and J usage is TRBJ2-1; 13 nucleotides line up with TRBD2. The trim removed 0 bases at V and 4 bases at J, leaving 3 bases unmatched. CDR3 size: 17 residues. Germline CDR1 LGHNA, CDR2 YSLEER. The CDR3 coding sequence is TGCGCCAGCAGCCAAGAGGGACTAGCGGGGTATTACAATGAGCAGTTCTTC. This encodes CASSQEGLAGYYNEQFF.

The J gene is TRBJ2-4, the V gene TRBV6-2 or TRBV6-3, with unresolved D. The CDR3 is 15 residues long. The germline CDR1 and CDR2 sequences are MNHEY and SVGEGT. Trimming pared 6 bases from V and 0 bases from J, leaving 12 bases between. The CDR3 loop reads CASSRLLIAKNIQYF. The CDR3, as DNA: TGTGCCAGCAGCCGCTTACTCATAGCCAAAAACATTCAGTACTTC.

CDR3 nucleotide sequence: TGTGCCAGCAGCCTATCGGGAGGTAGAGAGACCCAGTACTTC. Encoded protein: CASSLSGGRETQYF. The genes are TRBV5-8 and TRBJ2-5, with 7 bases lining up with TRBD2. Germline trimming cut 4 bases from V and 4 bases from J; bases unmatched to any gene: 7. Germline V gene data show CDR1 as SGHTS and CDR2 as YDEGEE. The CDR3 totals 14 residues.

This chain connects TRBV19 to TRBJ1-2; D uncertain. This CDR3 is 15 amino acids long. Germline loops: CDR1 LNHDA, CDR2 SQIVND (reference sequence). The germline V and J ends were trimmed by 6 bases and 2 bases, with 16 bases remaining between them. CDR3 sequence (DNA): TGTGCCAGTAGCATGCAAGCGGGCCGAAACTATGGCTACACCTTC. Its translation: CASSMQAGRNYGYTF.

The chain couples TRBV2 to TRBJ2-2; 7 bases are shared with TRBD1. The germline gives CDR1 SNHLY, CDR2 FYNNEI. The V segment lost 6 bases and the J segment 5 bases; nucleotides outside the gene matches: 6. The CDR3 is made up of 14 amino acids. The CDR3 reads CASSADRSTGELFF. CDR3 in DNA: TGTGCCAGCAGCGCGGACAGGAGTACCGGGGAGCTGTTTTTT.

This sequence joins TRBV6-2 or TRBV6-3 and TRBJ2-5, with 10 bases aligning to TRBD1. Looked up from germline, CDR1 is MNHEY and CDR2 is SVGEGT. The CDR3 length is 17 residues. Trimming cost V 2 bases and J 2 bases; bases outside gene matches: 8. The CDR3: CASSYNAGQGTQETQYF. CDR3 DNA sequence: TGTGCCAGCAGTTACAACGCGGGACAGGGGACTCAAGAGACCCAGTACTTC.

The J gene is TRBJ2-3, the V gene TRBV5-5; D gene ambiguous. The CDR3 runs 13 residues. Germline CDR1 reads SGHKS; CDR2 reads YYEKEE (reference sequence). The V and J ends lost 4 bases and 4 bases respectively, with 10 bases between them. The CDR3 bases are TGTGCCAGCAGCGTGGTCTTGTCAGATACGCAGTATTTT. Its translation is CASSVVLSDTQYF.

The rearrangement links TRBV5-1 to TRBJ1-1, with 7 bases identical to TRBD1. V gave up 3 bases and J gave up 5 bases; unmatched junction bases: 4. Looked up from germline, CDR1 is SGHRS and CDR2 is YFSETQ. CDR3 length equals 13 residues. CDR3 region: CASSSQGRTEAFF. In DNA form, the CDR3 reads TGCGCCAGCAGCTCACAGGGGCGAACTGAAGCTTTCTTT.

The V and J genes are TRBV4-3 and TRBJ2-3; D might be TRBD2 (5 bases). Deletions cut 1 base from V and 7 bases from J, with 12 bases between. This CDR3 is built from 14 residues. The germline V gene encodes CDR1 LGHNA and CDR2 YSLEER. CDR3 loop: CASSQARTGNTQYF. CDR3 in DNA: TGCGCCAGCAGCCAAGCTAGGACCGGGAATACGCAGTATTTT.

The CDR3 region is CASSHDGLRRGTDTQYF. In DNA form, the CDR3 reads TGTGCCAGCAGCCACGATGGGCTAAGACGGGGAACAGATACGCAGTATTTT. V is TRBV7-2 and J is TRBJ2-3; weak D call: TRBD2 (5 bases). This CDR3 spans 17 amino acids. The V gene lost 5 bases and the J gene lost 3 bases, with 21 bases spanning the gap. In germline, CDR1 is SGHTA, CDR2 FQGNSA.

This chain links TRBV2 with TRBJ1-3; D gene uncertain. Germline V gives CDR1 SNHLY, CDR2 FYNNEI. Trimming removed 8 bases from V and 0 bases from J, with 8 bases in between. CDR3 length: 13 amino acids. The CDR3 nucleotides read TGTGCCAGCTTGGCAGACTCTGGAAACACCATATATTTT. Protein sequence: CASLADSGNTIYF.

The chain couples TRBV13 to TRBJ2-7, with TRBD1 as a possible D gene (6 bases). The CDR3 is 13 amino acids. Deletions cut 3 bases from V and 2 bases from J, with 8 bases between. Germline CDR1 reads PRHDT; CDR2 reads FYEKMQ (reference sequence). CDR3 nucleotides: TGTGCCAGCAGCTTTAACAGGGCCTACGAGCAGTACTTC. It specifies CASSFNRAYEQYF.

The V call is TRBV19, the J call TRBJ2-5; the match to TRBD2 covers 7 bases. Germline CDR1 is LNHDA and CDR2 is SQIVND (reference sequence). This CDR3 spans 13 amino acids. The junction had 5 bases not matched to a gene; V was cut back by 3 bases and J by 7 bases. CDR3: CASSMIGEGTQYF. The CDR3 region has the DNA TGTGCCAGTAGTATGATTGGGGAGGGGACCCAGTACTTC.

CDR3 in amino acids: CASSRQLRDRGHPNYGYTF. CDR3 bases: TGTGCCAGCAGCCGCCAATTACGGGACAGGGGGCATCCTAACTATGGCTACACCTTC. The rearrangement uses TRBV14 and TRBJ1-2, with 12 bases identical to TRBD1. The CDR3 sequence is 19 residues long. V lost 4 bases, J lost 0 bases, and 12 bases stayed unmatched. Germline assignment: CDR1 SGHDN and CDR2 FVKESK. The whole variable domain, remainder taken from reference TRBV14 and TRBJ1-2, is EAGVTQFPSHSVIEKGQTVTLRCDPISGHDNLYWYRRVMGKEIKFLLHFVKESKQDESGMPNNRFLAERTGGTYSTLKVQPAELEDSGVYFCASSRQLRDRGHPNYGYTFGSGTRLTVV.

In DNA, the CDR3 is TGCGCCAGCAGCTCGGGACTAGCAGTCCACGAGCAGTACTTC. Encoded protein: CASSSGLAVHEQYF. The chain joins TRBV5-1 to TRBJ2-7, with 9 bases lining up with TRBD2. Germline CDR1 SGHRS, CDR2 YFSETQ. The junction had 6 bases not matched to a gene; V was cut back by 3 bases and J by 5 bases. The CDR3 runs 14 residues. Complete variable domain (other parts from reference TRBV5-1 and TRBJ2-7): KAGVTQTPRYLIKTRGQQVTLSCSPISGHRSVSWYQQTPGQGLQFLFEYFSETQRNKGNFPGRFSGRQFSNSRSEMNVSTLELGDSALYLCASSSGLAVHEQYFGPGTRLTVT.

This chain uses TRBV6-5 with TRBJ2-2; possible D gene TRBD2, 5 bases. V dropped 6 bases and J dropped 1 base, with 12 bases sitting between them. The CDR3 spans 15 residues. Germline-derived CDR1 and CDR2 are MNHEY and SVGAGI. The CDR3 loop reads CASSFGKVNTGELFF. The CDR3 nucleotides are TGTGCCAGCAGCTTCGGGAAGGTGAACACCGGGGAGCTGTTTTTT.

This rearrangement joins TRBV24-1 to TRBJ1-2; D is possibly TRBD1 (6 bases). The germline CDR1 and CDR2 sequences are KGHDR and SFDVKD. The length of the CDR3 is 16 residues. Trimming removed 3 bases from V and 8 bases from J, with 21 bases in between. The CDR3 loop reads CATSDGRQVQLGGYTF. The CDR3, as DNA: TGTGCCACCAGTGATGGAAGACAGGTTCAACTAGGGGGCTACACCTTC.

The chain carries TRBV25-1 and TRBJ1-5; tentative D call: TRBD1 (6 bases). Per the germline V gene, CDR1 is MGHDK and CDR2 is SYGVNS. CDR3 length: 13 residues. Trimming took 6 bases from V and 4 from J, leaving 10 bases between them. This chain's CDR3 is CASRAQGNQPQHF. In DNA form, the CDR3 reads TGTGCCAGCAGAGCACAGGGTAATCAGCCCCAGCATTTT.

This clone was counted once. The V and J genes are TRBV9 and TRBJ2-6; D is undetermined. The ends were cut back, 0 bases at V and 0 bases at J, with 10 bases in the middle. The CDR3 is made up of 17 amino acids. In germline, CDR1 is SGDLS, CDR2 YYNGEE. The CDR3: CASSVAGRVSGANVLTF. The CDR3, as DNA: TGTGCCAGCAGCGTAGCAGGCAGAGTCTCTGGGGCCAACGTCCTGACTTTC.

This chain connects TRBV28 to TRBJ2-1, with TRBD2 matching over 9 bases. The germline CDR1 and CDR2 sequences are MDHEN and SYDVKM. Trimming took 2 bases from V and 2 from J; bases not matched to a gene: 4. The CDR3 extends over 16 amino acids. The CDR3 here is CASSLEAGGPYNEQFF. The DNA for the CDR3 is TGTGCCAGCAGTTTAGAAGCGGGAGGACCCTACAATGAGCAGTTCTTC.

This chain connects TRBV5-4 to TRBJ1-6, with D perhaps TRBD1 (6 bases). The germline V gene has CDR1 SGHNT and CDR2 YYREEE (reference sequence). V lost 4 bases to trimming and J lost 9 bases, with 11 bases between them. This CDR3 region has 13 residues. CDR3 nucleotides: TGTGCCAGCAGCCTCAGGGGCGGTTCACCCCTCCACTTT. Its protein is CASSLRGGSPLHF.

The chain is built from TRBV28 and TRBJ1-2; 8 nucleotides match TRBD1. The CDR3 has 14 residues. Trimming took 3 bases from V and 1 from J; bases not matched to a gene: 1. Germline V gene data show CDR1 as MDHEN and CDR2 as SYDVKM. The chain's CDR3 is CASSFGQGNYGYTF. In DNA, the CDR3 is TGTGCCAGCAGTTTTGGACAGGGTAACTATGGCTACACCTTC.

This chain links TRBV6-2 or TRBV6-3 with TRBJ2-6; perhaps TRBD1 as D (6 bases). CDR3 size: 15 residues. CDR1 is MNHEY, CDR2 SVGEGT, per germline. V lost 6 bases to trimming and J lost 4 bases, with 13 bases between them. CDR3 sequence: CASSRTGSGANVLTF. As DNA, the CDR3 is TGTGCCAGCAGCCGAACAGGGTCGGGGGCCAACGTCCTGACTTTC.

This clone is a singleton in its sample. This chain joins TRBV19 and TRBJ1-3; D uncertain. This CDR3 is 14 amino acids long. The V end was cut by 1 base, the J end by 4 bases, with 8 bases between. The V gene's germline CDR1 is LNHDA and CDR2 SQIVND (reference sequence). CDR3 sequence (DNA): TGTGCCAGTAGTATAGGGCCTGGCGGAAACACCATATATTTT. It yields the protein CASSIGPGGNTIYF.